The next 15 T cell receptor beta chains were all read from a single sample in a study of T cell repertoires in cytomegalovirus infection (dated by TCRdb to about 2019). The instrument given in TCRdb is Illumina HiSeq 1500. TCRdb ran its own pipeline on the public reads, namely fastp trimming at Q25 and MiXCR clone calling, and kept in-frame beta chains. Identical CDR3 protein sequences are pooled into one entry, listed with their most common genes and DNA. This sample lists a few hundred thousand distinct CDR3 sequences; 40% were detected once. The ten largest make up roughly 50% of the sample. No cognate antigen is known for these TCRs. Per the publication, the treatment or condition label means: in vitro stimulation with specific CMV peptide epitopes to enrich CMV-specific T cells. This sample comprised cultured PBMCs, obtained from culture after CMV antigen stimulation. The receptor set was obtained from a human donor in good health (CMV status not recorded). Some clones in this sample may be carry-over from other donors' samples.

The chain joins TRBV12-3 or TRBV12-4 to TRBJ2-3; D is unresolved. The V and J ends lost 4 bases and 3 bases respectively, with 11 bases between them. The CDR3 covers 14 residues. CDR3 in amino acids: CASSSHGETDTQYF. CDR3 DNA: TGTGCCAGCAGTTCCCATGGAGAGACAGATACGCAGTATTTT.

This clonotype was picked up a small number of times. The gene calls are TRBV7-9 and TRBJ2-5; weak D call: TRBD1 (6 bases). Germline assignment: CDR1 SEHNR and CDR2 FQNEAQ (reference sequence). This CDR3 is built from 15 residues. V dropped 3 bases and J dropped 3 bases, with 14 bases sitting between them. The CDR3, as DNA: TGTGCCAGCAGCTTCCCCAGGGGATGGGAAGAGACCCAGTACTTC. Protein sequence: CASSFPRGWEETQYF. The whole variable domain, filled in from reference TRBV7-9 and TRBJ2-5, reads DTGVSQNPRHKITKRGQNVTFRCDPISEHNRLYWYRQTLGQGPEFLTYFQNEAQLEKSRLLSDRFSAERPKGSFSTLEIQRTEQGDSAMYLCASSFPRGWEETQYFGPGTRLLVL.

A few counts support this clonotype. CDR3 in DNA: TGTGCCAGCAGCCCCGCGGGCTTCACTGAAGCTTTCTTT. Residues: CASSPAGFTEAFF. This sequence joins TRBV27 and TRBJ1-1; no clear D. Germline V CDR1 and CDR2: MNHEY, SMNVEV (reference sequence). This CDR3 is built from 13 residues. V was pared by 6 bases and J by 4 bases, with 12 bases between.

V gene TRBV7-9 combines with J gene TRBJ1-2, with no clear D. V was cut by 8 bases and J by 2 bases, with 24 bases left in between. Germline V gene data show CDR1 as SEHNR and CDR2 as FQNEAQ (reference sequence). The CDR3 has 17 residues. CDR3 bases: TGTGCCAGCCCCGAACTCGAGTCAGGACGGATGAACTATGGCTACACCTTC. Translating it yields CASPELESGRMNYGYTF.

This clonotype was observed a few times. V gene TRBV2 combines with J gene TRBJ2-1; TRBD2 agrees at 9 bases. V dropped 3 bases and J dropped 6; count of bases not matched to a gene: 6. This CDR3 is 15 amino acids long. The germline V gene has CDR1 SNHLY and CDR2 FYNNEI. The chain's CDR3 is CASSETTSGTNEQFF. The CDR3 nucleotides are TGTGCCAGCAGTGAGACGACTAGCGGAACCAATGAGCAGTTCTTC.

CDR3 sequence (DNA): TGTGCCAGCAGCTTTGGCAGCCAGTGGAGCAATGAGCAGTTCTTC. It specifies CASSFGSQWSNEQFF. The chain is built from TRBV11-2 and TRBJ2-1; no reliable D call. The length of the CDR3 is 15 residues. The germline V gene has CDR1 SGHAT and CDR2 FQNNGV. Trimming removed 3 bases at V and 6 bases at J, with 15 bases between.

The rearrangement links TRBV27 to TRBJ2-2; 9 nucleotides agree with TRBD2. Germline V gives CDR1 MNHEY, CDR2 SMNVEV (reference sequence). The J segment lost 6 bases and the V segment lost 5 bases, leaving 4 bases of the junction unmatched. CDR3 length: 14 residues. The CDR3 reads CASSPWTSAGELFF. For the CDR3, the DNA is TGTGCCAGCAGTCCCTGGACTAGCGCCGGGGAGCTGTTTTTT.

The table lists this clonotype with a few counts. V is TRBV6-1 and J is TRBJ2-7; D is perhaps TRBD1 (5 bases). The V gene lost 4 bases and the J gene lost 4 bases, with 14 bases spanning the gap. The V gene's germline CDR1 is MNHNS and CDR2 SASEGT. The CDR3 extends over 14 amino acids. The CDR3 DNA reads TGTGCCAGCAGTGGGACAAGAACTCGATACGAGCAGTACTTC. It specifies CASSGTRTRYEQYF.

J is TRBJ2-1 and V is TRBV18; D gene unclear. Germline V gene data show CDR1 as KGHSH and CDR2 as LQKENI. Trimming took 5 bases from V and 0 from J, leaving 14 bases between them. The length of the CDR3 is 16 residues. CDR3 in amino acids: CASSTFEVSSYNEQFF. In DNA form, the CDR3 reads TGTGCCAGCTCAACCTTCGAGGTCAGCTCCTACAATGAGCAGTTCTTC.

The rearrangement uses TRBV6-2 or TRBV6-3 and TRBJ2-2; tentative D call: TRBD2 (5 bases). The length of the CDR3 is 12 residues. Germline CDR1 and CDR2: MNHEY and SVGEGT. Trimming pared 6 bases from V and 3 bases from J, leaving 5 bases between. CDR3 in DNA: TGTGCCAGCAGGGACTACACCGGGGAGCTGTTTTTT. This gives the protein CASRDYTGELFF.

The V gene is TRBV7-2, the J gene TRBJ2-5; TRBD2 is a possible D gene (7 bases). V was shortened by 5 bases and J by 5 bases, with 18 bases between the two germline ends. The CDR3 length is 15 residues. In germline, CDR1 is SGHTA, CDR2 FQGNSA. The CDR3 protein is CASSIQGGAAETQYF. CDR3 bases: TGTGCCAGCAGCATTCAAGGGGGGGCAGCGGAGACCCAGTACTTC.

This clonotype was recorded a few times. This sequence joins TRBV7-6 and TRBJ1-3; a possible D gene is TRBD1 (6 bases). This CDR3 spans 19 amino acids. V was trimmed by 1 base and J by 0 bases, leaving 19 bases between them. Looked up from germline, CDR1 is SGHVS and CDR2 is FNYEAQ. This CDR3 reads CASSLDAWLGDTSGNTIYF. The CDR3 region has the DNA TGTGCCAGCAGCTTAGATGCGTGGCTGGGGGACACCTCTGGAAACACCATATATTTT.

This clonotype was seen a handful of times. The rearrangement joins TRBV7-8 to TRBJ2-2, with TRBD2 as a possible D gene (6 bases). The CDR3 consists of 15 residues. The germline CDR1 and CDR2 sequences are SGHVS and FQNEAQ. The V end was cut by 3 bases, the J end by 2 bases, with 10 bases between. DNA of the CDR3: TGTGCCAGCAGCTTGGAGGGGACCAACACCGGGGAGCTGTTTTTT. Its translation: CASSLEGTNTGELFF.

The genes are TRBV9 and TRBJ2-1; 10 bases are a match to TRBD2. This CDR3 contains 15 residues. Per germline, CDR1 SGDLS and CDR2 YYNGEE. The V gene end was trimmed by 3 bases and the J gene end by 10 bases; junction bases not matched to a gene: 10. DNA of the CDR3: TGTGCCAGCAGCGAATGGGCTAGCGGGGGTAGAGAGCAGTTCTTC. Translating gives CASSEWASGGREQFF.

The CDR3 bases are TGCGCCAGCAGCCAAGGGACAGCAAAAGATCAGCCCCAGCATTTT. Residues: CASSQGTAKDQPQHF. This chain uses TRBV4-1 with TRBJ1-5; a possible D gene is TRBD1 (6 bases). The CDR3 runs 15 residues. Germline CDR1 is MGHRA and CDR2 is YSYEKL. V was clipped by 1 base and J by 5 bases, with 12 bases between them.